This TCR beta chain was captured by sequencing in a study of cytomegalovirus exposure and HLA in healthy donors. Study-wide background: In terms of ancestry, the Caucasian-associated cluster contained around 79% of the roughly 360 genotyped donors.

Study conclusions and caveats: High sensitivity and specificity were reportedly achieved when the classifier diagnosed cytomegalovirus status. As immune exposure information, only CMV serostatus was available.

Use of 60 Vbeta and 13 Jbeta primers characterized the PCR. Only in-frame clones appear in the TCRdb table, and some are missing; sequencing was by immunoSEQ multiplex PCR. The data show about 170,000 clones, with around 80% seen just once and less than 2.5% held by the top ten. To note about this clone: Its matching antigen is unknown.

Trimming removed 4 bases from V and 4 bases from J, with 16 bases in between. The CDR3 length is 14 residues. The germline V gene has CDR1 GTSNPN and CDR2 SVGIG (reference sequence). The genes are TRBV30 and TRBJ1-2; D is perhaps TRBD1 (5 bases). The sequencing sample was made of PBMCs. The sequence was collected from a male donor in good health and CMV-seronegative. The CDR3 is CAWNVIDSAYGYTF. The DNA of the CDR3 is TGTGCCTGGAATGTTATCGACAGTGCCTATGGCTACACCTTC.